This T cell receptor (beta chain) was documented in a study of beta chain features in type 1 diabetes. Looking at the study overall: The study examined more than 100,000,000 sorted cells across all samples.

This clone was counted a few times. The target antigen is unknown. General observations from the study: Moderate yet significant TCRB CDR3 shortening was seen in Type 1 diabetes patients in all four CD4+ subsets. VDJ junctions sequenced from type 1 diabetes patients showed fewer insertions and more deletions.

The whole isolated RNA underwent reverse transcription, so sequencing captured expressed TCRB transcripts. It was found that naive, central memory and regulatory T cell samples averaged approximately 3.9 million reads. Data came from immunoSEQ multiplex PCR; TCRdb stores just in-frame clones and leaves some out. The data show more than 200,000 clones, under 20% seen once. The sample comprised naive CD4+ T cells from blood. The origin of this receptor is a man younger than 45 with type 1 diabetes.

CDR3 DNA sequence: TGTGCCAGCAGCTTAGTGAGCGGGGAGGAGACCCAGTACTTC. Its translation: CASSLVSGEETQYF. This sequence joins TRBV7-2 and TRBJ2-5, with 7 bases that match TRBD2. V was clipped by 1 base and J by 5 bases; unmatched bases: 4. The CDR3 runs 14 residues. The germline V gene encodes CDR1 SGHTA and CDR2 FQGNSA.